These 5 T cell receptor beta chains were all obtained from the same sample, sequenced in a study of cytomegalovirus exposure and HLA in healthy donors. TCRdb's table, derived via immunoSEQ multiplex PCR, lists solely in-frame clones and lacks some. The sample has roughly 120,000 clones; roughly 86% are singletons. The sequenced sample consisted of PBMCs. The receptors stem from a man younger than 35 in good health and CMV-seronegative.

The chain combines TRBV6-1 with TRBJ2-3; possibly TRBD2 for D (6 bases). The length of the CDR3 is 14 residues. Germline V gene sequence: CDR1 MNHNS, CDR2 SASEGT. V shed 7 bases and J shed 6 bases, with 17 bases lying between them. The CDR3 DNA reads as TGTGCCAGCACCTTAGGAGGGAAGGGGGATACGCAGTATTTT. Translated, it gives CASTLGGKGDTQYF.

J is TRBJ2-7 and V is TRBV7-2, with D perhaps matching TRBD2 (7 bases). The CDR3 consists of 15 residues. V dropped 5 bases and J dropped 1 base, with 15 bases sitting between them. CDR1 and CDR2 (germline): SGHTA, FQGNSA. In DNA, the CDR3 is TGTGCCAGCAGCGGGGGGGGCGGGAGTTCCTACGAGCAGTACTTC. Protein: CASSGGGGSSYEQYF. Supplemented by reference TRBV7-2 and TRBJ2-7, the full variable domain reads GAGVSQSPSNKVTEKGKDVELRCDPISGHTALYWYRQSLGQGLEFLIYFQGNSAPDKSGLPSDRFSAERTGGSVSTLTIQRTQQEDSAVYLCASSGGGGSSYEQYFGPGTRLTVT.

The chain couples TRBV4-2 to TRBJ2-5; 9 nucleotides align to TRBD2. The germline V gene encodes CDR1 LGHNA and CDR2 YNFKEQ. J was trimmed by 5 bases and V by 2 bases; bases with no gene match: 9. The CDR3 runs 16 residues. CDR3 amino acids: CASSQTSSGIVETQYF. DNA for the CDR3: TGTGCCAGCAGCCAAACGTCTAGCGGGATTGTGGAGACCCAGTACTTC.

The V and J genes are TRBV5-1 and TRBJ2-6; TRBD2 aligns across 7 bases. J was trimmed by 0 bases and V by 5 bases; bases with no gene match: 14. The CDR3 spans 19 residues. Germline assignment: CDR1 SGHRS and CDR2 YFSETQ. The CDR3 nucleotides read TGCGCCAGCAGTCCGGGTCGGCGGGAGTCGGTCTCTGGGGCCAACGTCCTGACTTTC. Its protein is CASSPGRRESVSGANVLTF.

V and J are TRBV7-9 and TRBJ2-7; 8 bases match TRBD2. Germline assignment: CDR1 SEHNR and CDR2 FQNEAQ (reference sequence). The CDR3 loop spans 15 amino acids. With V trimmed by 6 bases and J by 3 bases, 10 bases remained unmatched. CDR3 amino acids: CASSVGAGDLYEQYF. CDR3 nucleotides: TGTGCCAGCAGTGTGGGAGCGGGGGATCTCTACGAGCAGTACTTC. The complete variable domain, with remaining parts taken from reference TRBV7-9 and TRBJ2-7, reads DTGVSQNPRHKITKRGQNVTFRCDPISEHNRLYWYRQTLGQGPEFLTYFQNEAQLEKSRLLSDRFSAERPKGSFSTLEIQRTEQGDSAMYLCASSVGAGDLYEQYFGPGTRLTVT.